Presented here are 7 T cell receptor beta chains from one specimen sequenced in a study of blood T cell repertoires in COVID-19. TCRdb's table, derived via immunoSEQ multiplex PCR, lists solely in-frame clones and lacks some. The sample carries 200,000 to 300,000 clones, approximately 80% recorded once. The sequencing input was peripheral blood. All receptors come from a man aged 60 to 69 with acute or convalescent COVID-19.

V is TRBV7-8 and J is TRBJ2-1; TRBD2 matches at 10 bases. This CDR3 spans 15 amino acids. Germline V gene data show CDR1 as SGHVS and CDR2 as FQNEAQ. Germline trimming cut 5 bases from V and 5 bases from J; bases unmatched to any gene: 6. The DNA for the CDR3 is TGTGCCAGCAGCGGTAGCGGGAGGCAGAACAATGAGCAGTTCTTC. It translates to CASSGSGRQNNEQFF.

J is TRBJ1-2 and V is TRBV12-3 or TRBV12-4; 8 bases agree with TRBD1. CDR3 size: 13 residues. Trimming removed 7 bases from V and 5 bases from J; junction bases left unmatched: 6. CDR3 region: CASNRDRRYGYTF. Written as DNA, the CDR3 is TGTGCCAGCAACCGGGACAGGAGATATGGCTACACCTTC.

The chain uses TRBV7-9 and TRBJ1-1; the D is unclear. This CDR3 spans 13 amino acids. Germline CDR1 SEHNR, CDR2 FQNEAQ (reference sequence). Between the trimmed V and J ends, which lost 1 base and 5 bases, there was a span of 8 bases. CDR3 amino acids: CASSLGRWTEAFF. The DNA for the CDR3 is TGTGCCAGCAGCTTAGGGCGGTGGACTGAAGCTTTCTTT. The full variable domain, with the rest looked up from reference TRBV7-9 and TRBJ1-1, is DTGVSQNPRHKITKRGQNVTFRCDPISEHNRLYWYRQTLGQGPEFLTYFQNEAQLEKSRLLSDRFSAERPKGSFSTLEIQRTEQGDSAMYLCASSLGRWTEAFFGQGTRLTVV.

The rearrangement uses TRBV10-2 and TRBJ2-3; 10 bases fit TRBD2. V gave up 0 bases and J gave up 3 bases; unmatched junction bases: 12. The CDR3 extends over 19 amino acids. The germline gives CDR1 WSHSY, CDR2 SAAADI. The CDR3, as DNA: TGCGCCAGCAGTGAGTCCCCTTTTGAGGTAGCGGGGGGTACAGATACGCAGTATTTT. Translation gives CASSESPFEVAGGTDTQYF.

This chain links TRBV7-3 with TRBJ1-1, with a possible D match to TRBD1 (5 bases). CDR1 SGHTA and CDR2 FQGTGA come from the germline V gene. V lost 5 bases and J lost 10, with 20 bases in between. The CDR3 covers 14 residues. CDR3 amino acids: CASSLSGQGGRAFF. CDR3 in DNA: TGTGCCAGCAGCCTCTCCGGGCAGGGAGGTAGAGCTTTCTTT. Combining the CDR3 with reference TRBV7-3 and TRBJ1-1 gives the whole variable domain GAGVSQTPSNKVTEKGKYVELRCDPISGHTALYWYRQSLGQGPEFLIYFQGTGAADDSGLPNDRFFAVRPEGSVSTLKIQRTERGDSAVYLCASSLSGQGGRAFFGQGTRLTVV.

This clone was counted only a few times. The gene calls are TRBV30 and TRBJ2-3; D ambiguous. The CDR3 has 12 amino acids. Germline CDR1 GTSNPN, CDR2 SVGIG (reference sequence). Deletions cut 5 bases from V and 2 bases from J, with 8 bases between. CDR3 sequence reads: CAWDTVTDTQYF. In DNA form, the CDR3 reads TGTGCCTGGGACACAGTCACAGATACGCAGTATTTT.

Only one count was recorded for this clone. The rearrangement links TRBV7-2 to TRBJ2-3; D may be TRBD1 (5 bases). Germline V gene sequence: CDR1 SGHTA, CDR2 FQGNSA. Deletions cut 6 bases from V and 6 bases from J, with 13 bases between. CDR3 length equals 13 residues. The DNA for the CDR3 is TGTGCCAGCAGGACAGATGATCAGGATACGCAGTATTTT. It encodes CASRTDDQDTQYF.